This TCR beta chain was identified in a study of cytomegalovirus exposure and HLA in healthy donors (dated by TCRdb to the late 2010s). In terms of the full investigation: An earlier analysis of under 600 of the donors reported 250 to 300 Gb of sequence data and 117 million unique TCR beta sequences from approximately 180 million T cells. Around 320 gigabases of sequencing data and 78 million or so unique TCR sequences were included in an early release covering 500 to 750 HLA-typed donors. Of the 350 to 450 genotyped donors, roughly 80% fell in the genetic ancestry cluster associated with self-reported Caucasian donors. The aim of the study was to test whether cataloging public T cell receptors could identify signatures of past pathogen exposure. Using immunosequencing, the study profiled T cell repertoires from some 670 subjects and related those repertoires to cytomegalovirus serostatus. In addition to the first cohort of hundreds of subjects, a separate validation cohort of 120 different subjects was used. To predict cytomegalovirus infection status, the study brought together high-throughput TCR immunosequencing, statistical association of individual TCRs with disease status, and machine learning. In a later analysis, previously published TCR beta repertoires from about 640 donors were re-analyzed and high-resolution HLA genotyping was added so that TCR occurrence patterns could be studied. Rather than drawing on any new phenotypic data, the later analysis identified candidate immune exposures from TCR beta sequences and the way those sequences occurred across donors. An earlier analysis of some 600 of the donors applied high-throughput TCR beta sequencing to assess whether each TCR beta V gene segment acted as functional or pseudogenic. Alongside the repertoire data, information on donor age, sex, ethnicity and CMV serostatus was compiled. In a later genetic analysis, genome-wide SNP genotypes for about 55% of the roughly 670 donors were used, and that subset was treated as a discovery cohort. All discovery cohort repertoires had been generated using a single sequencing platform. Class I and class II HLA loci were covered by the typing at four-digit resolution. Typing coverage varied by locus: roughly 629-640 donors for A, B, C, DRB1 and DQB1; approximately 520 for DQA1; about 600 for DPA1; roughly 450 for DPB1. Four to six DR-DQ haplotypes were handled as single units for association and clustering, since linkage in the cohort was strong. On average, roughly 240,000 unique TCR beta nucleotide sequences were sequenced per donor among more than 350 genotyped donors of the cohort, with about 19% of those sequences being non-productive. What the work shows at the level of the full study, not this receptor alone: A later analysis associated about 17,000 TCR beta sequences with specific HLA alleles at a false discovery rate of 0.05. In a later genetic analysis, a missense DCLRE1C variant was associated with V-gene and J-gene trimming of TCR beta chains, and the association was replicated in an independent cohort. The classifier was reported to diagnose cytomegalovirus status with high specificity and sensitivity in both the original cohort and the validation cohort. The presence/absence analyses assumed that sequencing depth was roughly uniform across donors, and that assumption may not be true. According to the authors, the approach could potentially be generalized to other disease states and immunological phenotypes. Three of the identified cytomegalovirus-associated TCR beta chains were confirmed in vitro to be specific for cytomegalovirus antigens. In the study, around 150 TCR beta chains were listed as associated with cytomegalovirus. In an earlier analysis of around 600 of the donors, most TCR beta V segments appeared in productive rearrangements about 87% or about 30% of the time, broadly matching IMGT annotations. Assigning TCR associations to individual alleles was difficult when HLA alleles, especially DR and DQ, strongly co-occurred. In a later analysis, several top co-occurrence clusters were reported to appear linked to parvovirus B19, influenza, CMV and Epstein-Barr virus. Correlated functional status among segregating V segments might reflect linkage disequilibrium, but an unknown experimental factor could not be ruled out. The only immune exposure information available for the cohort was CMV serostatus. The sequencing pipeline was judged likely to have produced a cluster of highly shared sequence variants as a technical artifact. Across donors, most TCR sequences were observed very rarely, whereas some public TCRs were present in many individuals. Compared with the roughly 670-donor mean, donors in an Asian-associated ancestry cluster had fewer N-insertions in productive TCRs, according to a later genetic analysis. In this cohort, only TCR beta chains were sequenced, and detectable features were limited by the absence of alpha or paired-chain data. According to a later analysis, TCR association rates differed among HLA loci, with DRB1 alleles showing the most associated TCRs and HLA-C alleles showing the fewest. Because HLA typing was unavailable for some donors at each locus, only the typed subset was used in association tests. Because counts were too low, under 20 rarely observed V segments, including chromosome 9 orphons, were left out of the earlier analysis of approximately 580 of the donors. In a later analysis, HLA-associated TCR beta chains were found to be more clonally expanded and to have lower generation probabilities than equally common non-associated chains. A later analysis found that most CMV-associated TCR beta chains appeared HLA-restricted, with HLA associations seemingly driven largely by CMV exposure. A further reported finding was that TCR beta sequences accurately predicted the HLA-A and HLA-B alleles for most subjects in the first cohort. The 87-base-pair reads could not distinguish some IMGT-functional V segments, including TRBV6-2 and TRBV6-3, so those segments were excluded.

The cohort consisted of more than 650 healthy bone marrow donors. Cohort members were all nominally healthy when sampled, although unrecorded immune exposures were likely present. CMV serostatus was positive for about 300 and negative for about half of the roughly 700 cohort members, and was not recorded for this donor. Every donor gave a peripheral blood sample, and the peripheral blood mononuclear cells from that sample were used for TCR beta sequencing. The Qiagen DNeasy Blood Extraction Kit was used to extract genomic DNA from the blood cell samples. Library preparation was by the immunoSEQ multiplex PCR assay. The multiplex PCR relied on a mix of 60 forward primers for TCR Vbeta segments and 13 reverse primers for TCR Jbeta segments. Amplification of the CDR3 region of rearranged TCR beta genes was performed with a multiplex PCR assay on genomic DNA. The Illumina HiSeq System was used to sequence the amplified TCR beta libraries as 87-base-pair reads. In the source study's methods: A later analysis tallied approximately 87 million unique TCR beta chains across the 666 repertoires, and approximately 11 million of those chains were shared by two or more donors. A nearest-neighbor algorithm error-corrected the raw reads and collapsed the reads into unique sequences, merging closely related sequences to remove PCR and sequencing errors. To assign V, D and J gene segments, CDR3 sequences were aligned to IMGT reference sequences. For a sequence to be retained, at least a six-nucleotide match to both a V gene segment and a J gene segment was required. A rearrangement was called productive if the CDR3 had no stop codons and remained in frame with V and J, and every other rearrangement was called non-productive. Following IMGT convention, CDR3 was defined as the stretch from the second conserved V-encoded cysteine to the conserved J-encoded phenylalanine. The earlier analysis of a few hundred of the donors excluded sequences that lacked an unambiguous match to a single V gene segment. An earlier analysis of a few hundred of the donors called V segments functional above 56.7% productive rearrangements and segregating when the between-donor standard deviation exceeded 5%. A statistical classification framework was built to diagnose cytomegalovirus status from the catalog of TCR beta chain sequences. V and J gene assignment, in a later analysis, came from comparing TCR nucleotide sequences with IMGT/GENE-DB human TR gene sequences. In a later analysis, CDR3 sequences and most-parsimonious VDJ recombination scenarios were assigned using the TCRdist pipeline. A later analysis defined each TCR beta chain by its CDR3 amino acid sequence plus V-gene family, and excluded reads lacking a unique V-gene family. To address suspected cross-contamination and a sequencing artifact, a later analysis removed several hundred highly shared, low-generation-probability nucleotide sequences. A later analysis calculated a clonal expansion index for each public chain from normalized within-repertoire ranks of inferred template counts. A later analysis computed generation probabilities with a VDJ recombination model fitted to out-of-frame rearrangements, and checked the results against IGoR. In a later analysis, TCR-TCR, TCR-HLA and TCR-CMV co-occurrence was scored with hypergeometric tests, and a repertoire-size bias correction was applied to TCR pairs. In a later analysis, false discovery rates were estimated by permuting HLA or CMV assignments 20 times. In a later analysis, co-occurring TCRs were grouped with DBSCAN, and TCRdist sequence similarity was added when clustering was performed within HLA-allele-positive subsets. For co-occurrence clustering, repertoires with fewer than 30,000 or more than 120,000 public chains were excluded, along with a handful of repertoires with anomalous nucleotide sharing. TCRdb carries this immuneACCESS record with in-frame sequences only. Its versions omit some clonotypes, under half of them owing to an unresolved V gene in the studies checked, with the rest unexplained. That table supplies the V and J calls and clone size; D and trimming were determined from the DNA. This sample comprises around 94,000 clones, more than 75% of them detected only once. In total, the top ten clones hold 9% to 12% of the sample.

V is shortened by 0 bases, J by 2 bases, and the region joining them spans 11 bases. Inclusive of the bounding cysteine and phenylalanine, the CDR3 is 15 residues long. Only the CDR3 DNA stays, 45 bases, in frame from base 1. CDR1 MNHEY and CDR2 SVGAGI are derived from the germline V gene. Note on this clone: The target of this receptor is not known. No base qualities exist here, and no much larger clone lies one base off it.

In this chain, TRBV6-5 is recombined with TRBJ2-7; a weak D assignment points to TRBD1 (5 bases agree). Sample: PBMCs. The clonotype originates from a human donor in good health. In nucleotides, the sequence is TGTGCCAGCAGTTACTCTGTGCAGGGCCCCTACGAGCAGTACTTC. Its product reads: CASSYSVQGPYEQYF.